Each of the 9 T cell receptor beta chains below was sequenced from the same sample in a study of blood T cells in healthy people across ages. Together with a sample-barcoded 5' primer, a J-beta primer mix was included in a second PCR lasting roughly 6 to 12 cycles. TCRdb fed the 5' RACE reads into MiXCR, producing one record per CDR3 protein. The repertoire holds roughly 1.4 million distinct CDR3 sequences, with around 59% as singletons. The material sequenced was blood. The source is a man younger than 35 in good health.

This clonotype was detected only a few times. The CDR3 DNA follows: TGCGCCAGCAGCCCTACCTTATTAGGGGGGGCCAGGGATGAGCAGTTCTTC. Its protein is CASSPTLLGGARDEQFF. The V call is TRBV4-3, the J call TRBJ2-1; TRBD2 might be the D (7 bases). The V end was cut by 4 bases, the J end by 8 bases, with 24 bases between. CDR3 length equals 17 residues. Germline CDR1 LGHNA, CDR2 YSLEER.

This clonotype was seen a handful of times. CDR3 sequence: CATSDGVGQGVAGERNEQFF. CDR3 sequence (DNA): TGTGCCACCAGTGACGGGGTAGGACAGGGTGTAGCGGGAGAAAGAAATGAGCAGTTCTTC. The J gene is TRBJ2-1, the V gene TRBV24-1; possible D gene TRBD2, 9 bases. V was pared by 4 bases and J by 7 bases, with 31 bases between. Germline CDR1 KGHDR, CDR2 SFDVKD. The CDR3 runs 20 residues.

The genes are TRBV6-5 and TRBJ2-3; 13 nucleotides agree with TRBD2. Germline V gene data show CDR1 as MNHEY and CDR2 as SVGAGI. The CDR3 has 19 amino acids. V gave up 0 bases and J gave up 1 base; unmatched junction bases: 7. The CDR3 region has the DNA TGTGCCAGCAGTTACTCCGCCGGACTAGCGGGAGTCGGCACAGATACGCAGTATTTT. Amino acid sequence: CASSYSAGLAGVGTDTQYF.

This chain joins TRBV20-1 and TRBJ1-5; 10 positions agree with TRBD1. This CDR3 is 14 amino acids long. In germline, CDR1 is DFQATT, CDR2 SNEGSKA (reference sequence). V dropped 6 bases and J dropped 4; count of bases not matched to a gene: 6. The CDR3 DNA follows: TGCAGTGCGCGTCCGGGACAGGGGAATCAGCCCCAGCATTTT. Translated, it gives CSARPGQGNQPQHF.

The table lists this clonotype with a count of one. The gene calls are TRBV7-7 and TRBJ1-3; TRBD1 matches 7 bases. Germline CDR1 reads SSHAT; CDR2 reads FNYEAQ (reference sequence). With 5 bases clipped from V and 0 bases from J, the junction kept 4 bases outside the gene matches. The CDR3 covers 15 residues. The CDR3 is CASSEGQNSGNTIYF. DNA for the CDR3: TGTGCCAGCAGCGAGGGACAGAACTCTGGAAACACCATATATTTT. The complete variable domain, with remaining parts taken from reference TRBV7-7 and TRBJ1-3, reads GAGVSQSPRYKVTKRGQDVTLRCDPISSHATLYWYQQALGQGPEFLTYFNYEAQPDKSGLPSDRFSAERPEGSISTLTIQRTEQRDSAMYRCASSEGQNSGNTIYFGEGSWLTVV.

The chain has TRBV14 and TRBJ1-1, with D hard to call. The germline V gene encodes CDR1 SGHDN and CDR2 FVKESK. The V end lost 4 bases, the J end lost 3 bases, and 9 bases lay between the germline ends. The CDR3 runs 13 residues. Here the CDR3 DNA reads TGTGCCAGCAGCCGAGACTTTGACACTGAAGCTTTCTTT. It is translated as CASSRDFDTEAFF.

The V call is TRBV10-3, the J call TRBJ2-5; TRBD1 is a possible D gene (6 bases). The length of the CDR3 is 15 residues. V was cut by 6 bases and J by 0 bases, with 14 bases left in between. Germline V gives CDR1 ENHRY, CDR2 SYGVKD. CDR3 amino acids: CAIRRDRDNQETQYF. The CDR3 DNA is TGTGCCATCAGAAGAGACCGGGACAACCAAGAGACCCAGTACTTC.

The genes are TRBV5-1 and TRBJ2-7; 8 positions agree with TRBD1. The CDR3 is 16 amino acids. Germline V lookup: CDR1 SGHRS, CDR2 YFSETQ. J gave up 0 bases and V 0 bases, and 5 bases lay outside the gene matches. The CDR3 sequence: CASSLAPGTGSYEQYF. CDR3 coding DNA: TGCGCCAGCAGCTTGGCCCCCGGGACAGGCTCCTACGAGCAGTACTTC.

This sequence joins TRBV14 and TRBJ1-2; perhaps TRBD1 as D (5 bases). V lost 0 bases to trimming and J lost 5 bases, with 13 bases between them. Looked up from germline, CDR1 is SGHDN and CDR2 is FVKESK. The CDR3 spans 15 residues. The CDR3 is CASSQEPLRQYGYTF. The CDR3 DNA reads as TGTGCCAGCAGCCAAGAACCACTTAGACAGTATGGCTACACCTTC.